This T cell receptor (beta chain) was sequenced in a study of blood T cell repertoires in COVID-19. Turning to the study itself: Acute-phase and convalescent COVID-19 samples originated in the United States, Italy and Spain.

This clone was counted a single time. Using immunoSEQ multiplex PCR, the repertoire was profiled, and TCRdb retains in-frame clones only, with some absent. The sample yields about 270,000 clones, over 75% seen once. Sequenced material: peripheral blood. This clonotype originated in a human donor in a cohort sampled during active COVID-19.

Here the CDR3 reads CASSPGHNYGYTF. CDR3 nucleotide sequence: TGTGCCAGCTCACCCGGTCACAACTATGGCTACACCTTC. The rearrangement uses TRBV18 and TRBJ1-2; no definite D call. This CDR3 region has 13 residues. Deletions cut 3 bases from V and 2 bases from J, with 7 bases between. Looked up from germline, CDR1 is KGHSH and CDR2 is LQKENI.